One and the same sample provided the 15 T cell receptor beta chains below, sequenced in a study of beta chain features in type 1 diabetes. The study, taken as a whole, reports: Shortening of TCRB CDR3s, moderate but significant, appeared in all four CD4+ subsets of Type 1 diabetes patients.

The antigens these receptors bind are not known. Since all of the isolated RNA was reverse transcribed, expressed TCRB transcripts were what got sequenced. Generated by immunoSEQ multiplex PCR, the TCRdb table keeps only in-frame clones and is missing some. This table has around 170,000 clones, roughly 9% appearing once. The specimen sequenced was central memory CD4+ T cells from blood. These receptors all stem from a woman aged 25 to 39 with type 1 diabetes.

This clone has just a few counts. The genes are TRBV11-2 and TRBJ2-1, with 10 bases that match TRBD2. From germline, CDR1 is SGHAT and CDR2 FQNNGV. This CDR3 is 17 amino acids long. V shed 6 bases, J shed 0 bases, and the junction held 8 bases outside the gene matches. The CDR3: CASSRRLAGSSYNEQFF. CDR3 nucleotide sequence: TGTGCCAGCAGTCGAAGACTAGCGGGCAGCTCCTACAATGAGCAGTTCTTC. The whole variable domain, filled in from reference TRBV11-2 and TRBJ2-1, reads EAGVAQSPRYKIIEKRQSVAFWCNPISGHATLYWYQQILGQGPKLLIQFQNNGVVDDSQLPKDRFSAERLKGVDSTLKIQPAKLEDSAVYLCASSRRLAGSSYNEQFFGPGTRLTVL.

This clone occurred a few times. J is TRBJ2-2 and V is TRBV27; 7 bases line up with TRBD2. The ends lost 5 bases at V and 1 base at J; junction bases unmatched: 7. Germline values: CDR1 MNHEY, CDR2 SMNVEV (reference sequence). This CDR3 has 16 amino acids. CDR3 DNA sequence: TGTGCCAGCAGTGCGCGTCCTAGCGGGAACACCGGGGAGCTGTTTTTT. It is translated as CASSARPSGNTGELFF.

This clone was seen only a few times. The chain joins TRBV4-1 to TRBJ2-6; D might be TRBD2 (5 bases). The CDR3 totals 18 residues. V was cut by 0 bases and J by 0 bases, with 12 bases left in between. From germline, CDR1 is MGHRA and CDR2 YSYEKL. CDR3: CASSQDLVGGSGANVLTF. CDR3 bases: TGCGCCAGCAGCCAAGACCTGGTAGGAGGCTCTGGGGCCAACGTCCTGACTTTC.

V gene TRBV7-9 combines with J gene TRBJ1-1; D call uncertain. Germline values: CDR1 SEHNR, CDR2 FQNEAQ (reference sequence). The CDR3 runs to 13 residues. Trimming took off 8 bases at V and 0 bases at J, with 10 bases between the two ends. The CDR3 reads CASGTTLNTEAFF. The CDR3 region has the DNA TGTGCCAGCGGCACGACATTGAACACTGAAGCTTTCTTT.

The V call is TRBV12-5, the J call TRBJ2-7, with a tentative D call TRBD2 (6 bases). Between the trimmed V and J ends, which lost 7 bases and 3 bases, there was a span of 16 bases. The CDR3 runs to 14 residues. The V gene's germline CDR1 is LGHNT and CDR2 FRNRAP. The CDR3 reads CASARGDSLYEQYF. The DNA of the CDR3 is TGTGCTAGTGCCCGAGGGGACTCCCTCTACGAGCAGTACTTC.

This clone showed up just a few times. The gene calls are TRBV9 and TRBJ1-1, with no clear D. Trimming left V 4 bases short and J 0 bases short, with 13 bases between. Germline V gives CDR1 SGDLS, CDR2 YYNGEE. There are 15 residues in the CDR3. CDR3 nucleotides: TGTGCCAGCAGCCCCGAGCTGCCGTTGAACACTGAAGCTTTCTTT. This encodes CASSPELPLNTEAFF.

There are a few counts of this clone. The CDR3 DNA follows: TGTGCCAGCAGCTCGATACAGGGGGCTGGGGTGAACACTGAAGCTTTCTTT. Amino acids: CASSSIQGAGVNTEAFF. This rearrangement joins TRBV14 to TRBJ1-1, with 9 nucleotides matching TRBD1. The CDR3 consists of 17 residues. The trim removed 5 bases at V and 0 bases at J, leaving 10 bases unmatched. CDR1 is SGHDN, CDR2 FVKESK, per germline.

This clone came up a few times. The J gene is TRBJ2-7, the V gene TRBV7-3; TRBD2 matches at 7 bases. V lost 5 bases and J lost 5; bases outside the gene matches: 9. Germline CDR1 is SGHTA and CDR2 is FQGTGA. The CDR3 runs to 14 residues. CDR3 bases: TGTGCCAGCAGCCCGGGACTATCAGCCGACGAGCAGTACTTC. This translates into CASSPGLSADEQYF.

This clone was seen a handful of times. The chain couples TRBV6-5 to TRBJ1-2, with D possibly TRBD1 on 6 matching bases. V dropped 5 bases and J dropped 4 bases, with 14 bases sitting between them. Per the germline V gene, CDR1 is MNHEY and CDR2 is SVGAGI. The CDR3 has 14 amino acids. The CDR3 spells CASSDYRDGYGYTF. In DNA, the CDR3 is TGTGCCAGCAGTGACTACAGGGATGGCTATGGCTACACCTTC.

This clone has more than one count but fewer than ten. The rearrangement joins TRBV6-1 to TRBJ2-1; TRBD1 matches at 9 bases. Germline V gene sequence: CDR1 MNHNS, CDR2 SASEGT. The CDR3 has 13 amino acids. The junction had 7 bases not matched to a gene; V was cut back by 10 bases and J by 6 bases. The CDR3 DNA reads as TGTGCCATCCGGGACAGGGATGTCAATGAGCAGTTCTTC. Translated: CAIRDRDVNEQFF.

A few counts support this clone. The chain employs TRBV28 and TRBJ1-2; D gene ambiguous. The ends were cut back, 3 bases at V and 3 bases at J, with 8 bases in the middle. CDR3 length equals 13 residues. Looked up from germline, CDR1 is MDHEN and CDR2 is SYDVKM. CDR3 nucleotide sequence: TGTGCCAGCAGTTTGGCGGTAGACTATGGCTACACCTTC. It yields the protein CASSLAVDYGYTF.

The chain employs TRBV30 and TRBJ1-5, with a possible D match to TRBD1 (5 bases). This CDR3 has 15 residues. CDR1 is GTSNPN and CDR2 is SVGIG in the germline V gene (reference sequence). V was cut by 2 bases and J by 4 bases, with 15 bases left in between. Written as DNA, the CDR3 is TGTGCCTGGAGTTTTCAGGGCCTTGGGAATCAGCCCCAGCATTTT. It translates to CAWSFQGLGNQPQHF.

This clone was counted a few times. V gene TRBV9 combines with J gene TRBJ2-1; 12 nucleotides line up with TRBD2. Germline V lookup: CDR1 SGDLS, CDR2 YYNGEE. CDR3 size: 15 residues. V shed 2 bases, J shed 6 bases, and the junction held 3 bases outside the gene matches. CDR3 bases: TGTGCCAGCAGCGTTGGACTAGCGGGATCCAATGAGCAGTTCTTC. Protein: CASSVGLAGSNEQFF.

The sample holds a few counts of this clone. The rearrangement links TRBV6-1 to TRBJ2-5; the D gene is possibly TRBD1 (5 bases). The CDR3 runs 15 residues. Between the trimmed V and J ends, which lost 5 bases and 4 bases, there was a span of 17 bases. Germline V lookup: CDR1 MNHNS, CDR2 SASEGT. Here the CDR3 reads CASSRPYRSGETQYF. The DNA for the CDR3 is TGTGCCAGCAGTCGCCCTTACAGGTCCGGAGAGACCCAGTACTTC.

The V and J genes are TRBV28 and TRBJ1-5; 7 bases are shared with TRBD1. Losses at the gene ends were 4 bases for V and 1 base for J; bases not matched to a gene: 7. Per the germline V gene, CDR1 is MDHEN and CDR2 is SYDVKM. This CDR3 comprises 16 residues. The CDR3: CASSSIGTESNQPQHF. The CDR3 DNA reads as TGTGCCAGCAGTTCAATCGGGACAGAGAGCAATCAGCCCCAGCATTTT.